This T cell receptor beta chain was retrieved from a study of blood T cells in healthy people across ages (dated by TCRdb to 2014 to 2015). In terms of the full investigation: In model experiments, roughly one uniquely barcoded TCR beta cDNA molecule per two T cells was captured by template switching. The study measured age-related changes in TCR beta repertoire diversity using deep sequencing normalized with unique cDNA molecular identifiers. Donors were grouped into four age groups: young (average approximately 16 years), middle-aged (under 40), aged (around 62) and long-lived (about 90). For two donors (one aged 18 to 29 and one aged 80 or older), the study analyzed two additional independent replicas of 1 million unique cDNA reads from the same blood draw. Study-wide findings and limitations: Conclusive comparison of naive and antigen-experienced compartments was prevented by the profiling of bulk unsorted PBMCs. There was a strong correlation between observed TCR beta diversity and the percentage of naive T cells measured by flow cytometry. Because the CMV infection status of the donors was unknown, age-related changes in expanded clonotypes may potentially have been confounded. Compared with the aged group, more naive CD4+ T cells, fewer expanded clones and increased TCR diversity were shown by the long-lived group, suggesting age selection. Estimates of total diversity from one million sequenced T cells were regarded as lower bounds and underestimates. Observed TCR beta diversity per million T cells fell roughly linearly with age, and a significant reduction was already apparent by age approximately 41.

Systemically healthy Caucasian individuals from Russia, roughly 40 in total and aged roughly 6 to 100 years, were included as donors. Approximately 10 milliliters of peripheral blood were collected from each donor into EDTA-treated Vacutainer tubes. PBMCs were isolated by Ficoll-Paque density-gradient centrifugation, with at least 6 million obtained per sample. Trizol reagent was used to extract total RNA from the PBMCs, yielding at least 6 micrograms per sample. For every donor, an aliquot of PBMCs went through flow cytometry to measure the percentages of naive CD45RAhigh/CD27high T cells. The germline V gene gives CDR1 as SGHVS and CDR2 as FQNEAQ. Trimming accounts for 2 bases at V and 6 bases at J, while the number of junction bases matched to no gene is 12. CDR3 length: 16 amino acids, cysteine to phenylalanine. The sequence is cut down to CDR3 DNA, 48 bases in frame from base 1. This clonotype appeared once. Its antigen is still unknown. No base quality values were provided; no much bigger clone lies one nucleotide off.

The method was 5' RACE. Sequenced on an Illumina HiSeq 2500. A second PCR of roughly 6 to 11 cycles was run with a J-beta primer mix and a sample-barcoded 5' primer. Each TCR beta cDNA molecule received a unique molecular identifier from a template-switch 5' adaptor carrying 12 random nucleotides. At least 2.5 million CDR3-containing paired-end reads were obtained from each sample. First-strand cDNA was synthesized from all RNA with the Mint cDNA synthesis kit, primed by a TRBC-specific oligonucleotide. All cDNA was treated with uracil-DNA glycosylase and then went through a first 18-cycle PCR with the universal primers M1SS and BC2_uni_R. The paper's data handling went like this. Each sample was normalized by randomly selecting 1 million high-quality reads, each carrying a distinct molecular identifier. Reads sharing molecular identifiers were discarded rather than binned into consensus sequences. MiTCR, run with a Q25 quality threshold and the strictest error-elimination algorithm, handled CDR3 identification, clonotype clustering and error correction. A nonparametric unseen species model with Euler transformation was used to estimate lower-bound total TCR beta diversity. TCRdb reworked the public reads: Q25 trimming with fastp, MiXCR clone assembly, productive beta chains retained. Entries are consolidated by CDR3 protein sequence, retaining the most common genes and DNA. The V and J calls, along with clone size, are taken from TCRdb and not from the paper's own processing. For this sample there are roughly 800,000 distinct CDR3 sequences; approximately 25% appear just once. 3.7% of the sample goes to the ten largest clones.

This same sample was also taken into another study, of T cells of mothers and their children. The second study's authors report: Donors were nine systemically healthy Caucasian individuals: three mothers and their six children. cDNA synthesis used all of the extracted RNA, with roughly 1.5 ug of RNA in each 15 ul reaction. In the second PCR, the M1S primer introduced both the sample barcodes and 2-4 random nucleotides. Over 9 million TCR beta CDR3 reads came from each mother, compared with about 3.2 million reads from each child. In both related and unrelated pairs, thymic selection shapes the output of TCR recombination in a similar way, with inherited differences having only a minor effect. Normalized repertoire overlap was always found to be slightly, but never significantly, higher in related mother-child pairs than in unrelated mother-child pairs. With a sensitivity of approximately 100 clones per million clonotypes, no persistent microchimeric T cell clones were detected. Deep NGS was used in the study to compare the TCR beta repertoires of mothers and children and to look for features that separate related mother-child pairs from unrelated individuals. On average, the children were roughly 11 +/- 4 years old, while the mothers were approximately 40 +/- 4 years old. After adapter ligation with NEBNext reagents, the libraries were sequenced on Illumina HiSeq 2000 with 100+100 nt paired-end reads. Mother and child libraries were prepared a month apart and sequenced in separate runs to prevent cross-contamination. For each donor, between roughly 450,000 and 2,300,000 distinct TCR beta clonotypes were identified. Naive TCR beta clonotypes were estimated from low-frequency clonotypes matched to each donor's FACS-determined naive share, without sorting.

Rearrangement joined TRBV7-8 to TRBJ1-1, with 7 bases aligning to TRBD1. The TCR comes from a boy younger than 18 in good health. Sample: blood. The sequence in DNA is TGTGCCAGCAGCTTACCCTGGACAGGAGTTGGGTCTGAAGCTTTCTTT. Translated, it reads CASSLPWTGVGSEAFF.